This is a list of T cell receptor beta chains from one sample in a study of cytomegalovirus exposure and HLA in healthy donors. The repertoire was sequenced with immunoSEQ multiplex PCR; TCRdb's copy has only in-frame clones and lacks some. The table shows 150,000 to 250,000 clones, with approximately 78% occurring only once. The sample taken for sequencing was PBMCs. The receptors shown here come from a woman in her 30s in good health and CMV-seronegative. The CDR3 runs from the conserved cysteine through the conserved F or W.

J gene: TRBJ2-7
V gene: TRBV6-4
CDR3 protein: CASSETGEHEQYF

J gene: TRBJ2-1
V gene: TRBV5-1
CDR3 protein: CASSLGGSGRNEQFF

J gene: TRBJ1-2
V gene: TRBV4-1
CDR3 protein: CASSLIPGQGNYGYTF

J gene: TRBJ2-1
V gene: TRBV15
CDR3 protein: CATSRDGFGGSYNEQFF

J gene: TRBJ2-3
V gene: TRBV4-2
CDR3 protein: CASSQDQGTGPTDTQYF

J gene: TRBJ2-7
V gene: TRBV6-5
CDR3 protein: CATSPGLAETYEQYF

J gene: TRBJ2-1
V gene: TRBV9
CDR3 protein: CASSASGGAMNEQFF

J gene: TRBJ1-5
V gene: TRBV15
CDR3 protein: CATSSSTGQKVGQPQHF

J gene: TRBJ2-4
V gene: TRBV27
CDR3 protein: CASSFGGKNIQYF

J gene: TRBJ1-4
V gene: TRBV7-9
CDR3 protein: CASSLRGRGKGATNEKLFF

J gene: TRBJ1-2
V gene: TRBV6-1
CDR3 protein: CASKQVINYGYTF

J gene: TRBJ2-1
V gene: TRBV28
CDR3 protein: CASRLQGANYNEQFF

J gene: TRBJ1-2
V gene: TRBV5-1
CDR3 protein: CASSLVGQGRDGYTF

J gene: TRBJ2-7
V gene: TRBV5-6
CDR3 protein: CASSFFSGRALHEQYF

J gene: TRBJ1-3
V gene: TRBV29-1
CDR3 protein: CSVAIRGSGNTIYF

J gene: TRBJ1-2
V gene: TRBV27
CDR3 protein: CASSLKGQGARYGYTF

J gene: TRBJ1-1
V gene: TRBV6-5
CDR3 protein: CASRDKYTEAFF

J gene: TRBJ2-7
V gene: TRBV19
CDR3 protein: CASRDPGTSYEQYF

J gene: TRBJ2-1
V gene: TRBV2
CDR3 protein: CAGGEGGRNEQFF

J gene: TRBJ1-6
V gene: TRBV6-1
CDR3 protein: CASSEVNRGIPLHF

J gene: TRBJ2-2
V gene: TRBV2
CDR3 protein: CASSERGVGGELFF

J gene: TRBJ2-7
V gene: TRBV29-1
CDR3 protein: CSVYVGTERYEQYF

J gene: TRBJ1-4
V gene: TRBV5-1
CDR3 protein: CASRLGQGEGKLFF

J gene: TRBJ2-7
V gene: TRBV10-1
CDR3 protein: CASRDRNSYEQYF

J gene: TRBJ1-1
V gene: TRBV29-1
CDR3 protein: CSVPGTGMRTEAFF

J gene: TRBJ1-5
V gene: TRBV9
CDR3 protein: CASSVNHGVDQPQHF

J gene: TRBJ1-2
V gene: TRBV5-5
CDR3 protein: CASSNPPQGVHGYTF

J gene: TRBJ2-5
V gene: TRBV15
CDR3 protein: CATSREGRAQETQYF

J gene: TRBJ2-3
V gene: TRBV5-1
CDR3 protein: CASSSPSTDTQYF

J gene: TRBJ1-4
V gene: TRBV15
CDR3 protein: CATSRETAGTGGEKLFF

J gene: TRBJ2-6
V gene: TRBV6-4
CDR3 protein: CASSDSIGGAGANVLTF

J gene: TRBJ2-2
V gene: TRBV19
CDR3 protein: CASSPWAGLAGELFF

J gene: TRBJ1-3
V gene: TRBV7-2
CDR3 protein: CASSTGGGNTIYF

J gene: TRBJ1-5
V gene: TRBV5-1
CDR3 protein: CASSFGGDQPQHF

J gene: TRBJ2-3
V gene: TRBV5-1
CDR3 protein: CASFQGLSPTQADTQYF

J gene: TRBJ1-5
V gene: TRBV6-1
CDR3 protein: CATHGQVSNQPQHF

J gene: TRBJ1-3
V gene: TRBV9
CDR3 protein: CASSQSWGQPGNTIYF

J gene: TRBJ1-6
V gene: TRBV11-2
CDR3 protein: CASSPGTGNSPLHF

J gene: TRBJ2-3
V gene: TRBV7-9
CDR3 protein: CASSLAGGQGLIADTQYF

J gene: TRBJ2-2
V gene: TRBV10-2
CDR3 protein: CASMARIGELFF

J gene: TRBJ1-1
V gene: TRBV5-1
CDR3 protein: CASSLQGGVSTEAFF

J gene: TRBJ1-1
V gene: TRBV7-3
CDR3 protein: CASSFSSGENTEAFF

J gene: TRBJ2-7
V gene: TRBV5-1
CDR3 protein: CASSFSLGPADEQYF

J gene: TRBJ2-7
V gene: TRBV6-1
CDR3 protein: CASSELGLAGGPQIYEQYF

J gene: TRBJ1-6
V gene: TRBV18
CDR3 protein: CASSPGQPSLSTLHF

J gene: TRBJ2-7
V gene: TRBV5-1
CDR3 protein: CASSPSGRDEQYF

J gene: TRBJ2-7
V gene: TRBV9
CDR3 protein: CASSAPTDGAYEQYF

J gene: TRBJ2-1
V gene: TRBV6-1
CDR3 protein: CASSELAGGYNEQFF

J gene: TRBJ2-2
V gene: TRBV18
CDR3 protein: CASSRSFLTGELFF

J gene: TRBJ2-1
V gene: TRBV7-2
CDR3 protein: CASVLSPGVGYNEQFF

J gene: TRBJ2-2
V gene: TRBV29-1
CDR3 protein: CSVRGSAEPPYGELFF

J gene: TRBJ1-1
V gene: TRBV29-1
CDR3 protein: CSVQDRESTEAFF

J gene: TRBJ1-2
V gene: TRBV10-2
CDR3 protein: CASSEYSQNYGYTF